The subject of this entry is one T cell receptor (beta chain). What it binds is not known. Noted time point: patch test 3, about 24 weeks after DPC sensitization. The treatment is: therapeutic diphenylcyclopropenone sensitization with weekly scalp DPC. Every patch test was put on after a blood sample was taken. The entry originates in a study of human T cells and chemical hapten exposure. Study-level results: Among expanded TCRs, significantly more large CDR3 similarity clusters formed than among controls.

CDR3 size: 14 residues. Germline V gives CDR1 SGHRS, CDR2 YFSETQ. Trimming stripped 2 bases from V and 6 bases from J, with 11 bases between. One entry per CDR3 protein results from TCRdb running MiXCR on the RACE reads. The table includes some 180,000 distinct CDR3 sequences, 24% detected once. The TCR originated in a woman aged 40 to 50 with alopecia areata. Some clones in this sample may be carry-over from other donors' samples. The chain recombines TRBV5-1 with TRBJ2-2, with D unclear. The sample was whole blood, taken in connection with sensitization to the hapten diphenylcyclopropenone (DPC). The CDR3 DNA is TGCGCCAGCAGCTTCCCCGCTTCCCCCGGGGAGCTGTTTTTT. Its protein is CASSFPASPGELFF. The whole variable domain, filled in from reference TRBV5-1 and TRBJ2-2, reads KAGVTQTPRYLIKTRGQQVTLSCSPISGHRSVSWYQQTPGQGLQFLFEYFSETQRNKGNFPGRFSGRQFSNSRSEMNVSTLELGDSALYLCASSFPASPGELFFGEGSRLTVL.